The table lists the clone carrying this T cell receptor beta chain with many counts. Its specificity is unknown. The data belong to a study of human T cells and chemical hapten exposure. Study-level background: Per-sample TCR yield variation was attributed mainly to small pooled library volume differences.

General study points: There was alopecia in the donors, so their immune response may differ from that of healthy people.

From the RACE reads, TCRdb called clonotypes with MiXCR, one entry per CDR3 protein. There are 300,000 to 400,000 distinct CDR3 sequences in the sample; 5.5% to 8% occur only once, and 8.4% lies in the top ten. The time point is: patch test 1, 2 weeks after DPC sensitization. Treatment in this sample: therapeutic diphenylcyclopropenone sensitization with weekly scalp DPC. From whole blood left unfractionated, total RNA was extracted. V lost 0 bases and J 6 bases, leaving 15 bases between the germline ends. Germline values: CDR1 SGHRS, CDR2 YFSETQ. This CDR3 contains 15 residues. Sample: whole blood, taken in connection with sensitization to the hapten diphenylcyclopropenone (DPC). The sequence was obtained from a woman younger than 30 with alopecia areata. Some clones in this sample may be carry-over from other donors' samples. The chain combines TRBV5-1 with TRBJ1-1; no clear D gene. The CDR3 DNA is TGCGCCAGCAGCTTGGCCGAGGGAGGAGTCGCTGAAGCTTTCTTT. It translates to CASSLAEGGVAEAFF.